This T cell receptor (beta chain) was sequenced in a study of Ad26.COV2.S vaccination and SARS-CoV-2 variants. Study conclusions and caveats: The breadth of spike-specific CD8+ and CD4+ T cell responses after vaccination was reportedly substantial. Recipients given vaccine exceeded placebo recipients in spike-specific TCR breadth.

Only in-frame clones appear in the TCRdb table, and some are missing; sequencing was by immunoSEQ multiplex PCR. The sample lists 350,000 to 400,000 clones, more than 85% occurring once. This CDR3 has 14 residues. Trimming cost V 0 bases and J 8 bases; bases outside gene matches: 6. Germline V CDR1 and CDR2: MGHRA, YSYEKL. Treatment in this sample: roughly 18 received Ad26.COV2.S at low or high dose, single or two shots; about 5 received placebo; per-sample allocation not given. The investigators took samples on day 63 after the first vaccine or placebo injection. Ad26.COV2.S expressed prefusion-stabilized spike from the original Wuhan strain. Concerning this clone itself: Antigen unknown.

This specimen consisted of peripheral blood, obtained in a trial of Ad26.COV2.S vaccine versus placebo. The V and J genes are TRBV4-1 and TRBJ1-2; 7 bases fit TRBD1. The receptor was derived from a person aged 18-60 years who received the Ad26.COV2.S COVID-19 vaccine or a placebo. Written as DNA, the CDR3 is TGCGCCAGCAGCCAAGAGAACAGGGGTCGCGGCTACACCTTC. Its translation: CASSQENRGRGYTF.